This T cell receptor beta chain was recorded in a study of blood T cell repertoires in COVID-19. Study-level background: Some COVID-19 samples were acute and others convalescent; all came from the United States, Italy and Spain. T cells, B-cell-depleted T cells, or PBMCs provided the cDNA or gDNA that served as material.

Original methodology: Amplification of reference gene primers provided the estimated nucleated cell counts. TCRdb's table, derived via immunoSEQ multiplex PCR, lists solely in-frame clones and lacks some. Clonal size and the V and J genes are those of that table, whereas D and trimming came from the DNA. This table holds some 190,000 clones, more than 60% found once. This TCR was recovered from a woman aged 45-60 years with acute or convalescent COVID-19. Material for sequencing was peripheral blood.

The CDR3 here is CASNSGGANYGYTF. The CDR3 DNA reads as TGCGCCAGCAACTCCGGGGGGGCTAACTATGGCTACACCTTC. The rearrangement joins TRBV5-1 to TRBJ1-2, with D perhaps TRBD1 (5 bases). The CDR3 is made up of 14 amino acids. Trimming stripped 6 bases from V and 0 bases from J, with 12 bases between. Germline V gene sequence: CDR1 SGHRS, CDR2 YFSETQ.